A selection of T cell receptor beta chains follows, all from one sample in a study of identical twins. From the 5' RACE reads, TCRdb called clonotypes with MiXCR, one entry per CDR3 protein. The table has around 490,000 distinct CDR3 sequences, around 15% seen once. These same data were also listed under a study on yellow fever vaccine responses in identical twins.

Sequencing was done on a sample of CD4+ T cells sorted from blood. The receptors originated from a woman between 18 and 29 years old in good health. Each CDR3 is given with its conserved first and last residue. A D gene is named only where the DNA matches it firmly. Expanded clones get a size class; other rows say once, few or many, or leave the size out.

cdr3_length j_call d_call clone_size v_call cdr3_nt cdr3_aa
13 TRBJ2-5 . few TRBV9 TGTGCCAGCAGCGTAGGTCCCCGGGAGACCCAGTACTTC CASSVGPRETQYF
14 TRBJ1-2 . . TRBV4-1 TGCGCCAGCAGCCAAGAGGTTGTCAACTATGGCTACACCTTC CASSQEVVNYGYTF
17 TRBJ2-7 TRBD2 few TRBV7-2 TGTGCCAGCAGCTTAGGGGGGGGTAGGGGTCCCTACTACGAGCAGTACTTC CASSLGGGRGPYYEQYF
14 TRBJ2-3 TRBD2 . TRBV7-2 TGTGCCAGCAGCCTAAGCGGGGGACCAGATACGCAGTATTTT CASSLSGGPDTQYF
11 TRBJ2-7 . few TRBV2 TGTGCCTGTTCCGTCTCCTACGAGCAGTACTTC CACSVSYEQYF
13 TRBJ1-1 . few TRBV5-1 TGCGCCAGCATTAACGAAGGTAGCGGTGAAGCTTTCTTT CASINEGSGEAFF
18 TRBJ2-1 TRBD2 . TRBV3-1 TGTGCCAGCAGCCCGCAAACCCTACTAGCGGGGGGCGGGAATGAGCAGTTCTTC CASSPQTLLAGGGNEQFF
16 TRBJ1-3 TRBD1 few TRBV9 TGTGCCAGCAGCCCTCGACAGGGGGCTACTGGAAACACCATATATTTT CASSPRQGATGNTIYF
15 TRBJ1-1 . many TRBV5-1 TGCGCCAGCAGCTTGGAGCGTCGACATTACACTGAAGCTTTCTTT CASSLERRHYTEAFF
12 TRBJ2-7 . . TRBV29-1 TGCAGCGTTGACGCCCAGGGCCACGAGCAGTACTTC CSVDAQGHEQYF
17 TRBJ2-7 . few TRBV14 TGTGCCAGCAGCCAACTGAAGTCCGGGACTTGGTACTACGAGCAGTACTTC CASSQLKSGTWYYEQYF
14 TRBJ1-1 . . TRBV19 TGTGCCAGTCACTCTCGGAGGCCGAACACTGAAGCTTTCTTT CASHSRRPNTEAFF
18 TRBJ2-6 . . TRBV7-6 TGTGCCAGCAGTATAGTTGGGGGAACGACCTCTGGGGCCAACGTCCTGACTTTC CASSIVGGTTSGANVLTF
14 TRBJ2-6 . . TRBV2 TGTGCCAGCAGGGGCAGGTCTGGGGCCAACGTCCTGACTTTC CASRGRSGANVLTF
15 TRBJ1-5 . few TRBV6-1 TGTGCCAGCAGACACGTGGCCGGGGACAATCAGCCCCAGCATTTT CASRHVAGDNQPQHF
16 TRBJ2-1 TRBD2 . TRBV6-1 TGTGCCAGCAACCAACTAGCGGGGAGCTCCTACAATGAGCAGTTCTTC CASNQLAGSSYNEQFF
12 TRBJ1-2 . many TRBV12-3/TRBV12-4 TGTGCCAGCAGTCCAGGGAATTACGGCTACACCTTC CASSPGNYGYTF
13 TRBJ2-7 . . TRBV7-8 TGTGCCAGCAGCCTAAATGTCCTGGTCGAGCAGTACTTC CASSLNVLVEQYF
15 TRBJ2-3 . few TRBV28 TGTGCCAGCAGTCCCGGGGGCGCCGGGACAGATACGCAGTATTTT CASSPGGAGTDTQYF
15 TRBJ2-5 . . TRBV29-1 TGCAGCGTTGAAGATCTGGGTTGGTTCGAAGAGACCCAGTACTTC CSVEDLGWFEETQYF
15 TRBJ1-2 TRBD1 . TRBV5-6 TGTGCCAGCAGCTTACCAGGGGGTATCGACTATGGCTACACCTTC CASSLPGGIDYGYTF
14 TRBJ2-1 TRBD1 many TRBV5-1 TGCGCCAGCAGCAAAGGACAGGCTGCGAATGAGCAGTTCTTC CASSKGQAANEQFF
15 TRBJ2-2 . few TRBV20-1 TGCAGTGCTAGTGGGGGACGGGCGAACACCGGGGAGCTGTTTTTT CSASGGRANTGELFF
16 TRBJ1-2 TRBD1 many TRBV12-3/TRBV12-4 TGTGCCAGCAGTTTAGGGGACAGGTCCCCTAACTATGGCTACACCTTC CASSLGDRSPNYGYTF
13 TRBJ2-7 . few TRBV20-1 TGCAGTGCTAGGGAATGGGGGGGGCGTAAGCAGTACTTC CSAREWGGRKQYF
15 TRBJ1-1 . . TRBV6-5 TGTGCCAGCAGTTCTAGCCTCCAGGGGAACACTGAAGCTTTCTTT CASSSSLQGNTEAFF
12 TRBJ2-5 . . TRBV11-2 TGTGCCAGCAGCTTAGTTCAGGGGAAAGATTACTTC CASSLVQGKDYF
14 TRBJ2-7 . few TRBV20-1 TGCAGTGCTAGAGTAAAGGGGGGGGCCTACGAGCAGTACTTC CSARVKGGAYEQYF
15 TRBJ1-2 TRBD1 . TRBV3-1 TGTGCCAGCAGCCATTTGACAGGGGAGGTTGATGGCTACACCTTC CASSHLTGEVDGYTF
19 TRBJ2-5 TRBD2 few TRBV28 TGTGCCAGCAGTTTATTGAGGGAGAAGTGGCTAGCGGGGAAAGAGACCCAGTACTTC CASSLLREKWLAGKETQYF
15 TRBJ2-5 TRBD1 few TRBV19 TGTGCCAGCTCTACTCCGGGACAGGGCCAAGAGACCCAGTACTTC CASSTPGQGQETQYF
16 TRBJ2-2 TRBD1 few TRBV27 TGTGCCAGCAGTGACAGGGCAGGGATAAACACCGGGGAGCTGTTTTTT CASSDRAGINTGELFF
13 TRBJ2-6 . few TRBV4-1 TGCGCCAGCAGCCAACCTGGGGCCAACGTCCTGACTTTC CASSQPGANVLTF
14 TRBJ2-5 TRBD2 few TRBV5-1 TGCGCCAGCAGGAACGGGGGGGCCATGGAGACCCAGTACTTC CASRNGGAMETQYF
13 TRBJ2-7 . few TRBV5-6 TGTGCCAGCAGCCCGGGAAGGGTCCACGAGCAGTACTTC CASSPGRVHEQYF
11 TRBJ2-7 . many TRBV3-1 TGTGCCAGCGAGGGGGGATACGAGCAGTACTTC CASEGGYEQYF
15 TRBJ1-1 . . TRBV19 TGTGCCAGTAGCGCTAACACGGAAGGGAGAGCTGAAGCTTTCTTT CASSANTEGRAEAFF
14 TRBJ2-3 . once TRBV9 TGTGCCAGCAGCGTTTGGGGGTCCACAGATACGCAGTATTTT CASSVWGSTDTQYF
14 TRBJ2-3 . . TRBV20-1 TGCAGTGCTAGAGTGTTTCCCGGGGCAGATACGCAGTATTTT CSARVFPGADTQYF
15 TRBJ1-1 . many TRBV12-3/TRBV12-4 TGTGCCAGCAGTTTTTTGGGCTCCAAGGGGTCTGAAGCTTTCTTT CASSFLGSKGSEAFF
19 TRBJ2-3 TRBD2 few TRBV5-1 TGCGCCAGCAGCTCGGGACTAGCGGGGGGGACCCCCCACACAGATACGCAGTATTTT CASSSGLAGGTPHTDTQYF
14 TRBJ2-5 . many TRBV5-1 TGCGCCAGCAGCCCAACATGGCGAGGGGAGACCCAGTACTTC CASSPTWRGETQYF
12 TRBJ2-1 . . TRBV5-1 TGCGCCAGCAGCTTCTTGGCGAATGAGCAGTTCTTC CASSFLANEQFF
15 TRBJ2-7 TRBD2 . TRBV5-6 TGTGCCAGCAGCCTCCCGGAGCGGGGGACCTACGAGCAGTACTTC CASSLPERGTYEQYF
13 TRBJ2-7 . few TRBV30 TGTGCCTGGAGTGACGGCGGGAACTACGAGCAGTACTTC CAWSDGGNYEQYF
15 TRBJ2-7 TRBD2 . TRBV4-2 TGTGCCAGCAGCCAAGCTGATAGCGGGGACTACGAGCAGTACTTC CASSQADSGDYEQYF
16 TRBJ1-5 . many TRBV15 TGTGCCACCAGCAGAGATTCCAGGCGGGACAATCAGCCCCAGCATTTT CATSRDSRRDNQPQHF
13 TRBJ2-7 . . TRBV27 TGTGCCAGCAGTAGCAAGACAACTTACGAGCAGTACTTC CASSSKTTYEQYF
18 TRBJ2-6 TRBD1 few TRBV5-6 TGTGCCAGCAGCTTGTTGGGACAGGGGAGCTCTGGGGCCAACGTCCTGACTTTC CASSLLGQGSSGANVLTF
14 TRBJ2-1 . few TRBV11-2 TGTGCCAGCAGCGTCAGAGGGGGGCAAAATGAGCAGTTCTTC CASSVRGGQNEQFF
14 TRBJ2-3 TRBD2 few TRBV5-1 TGCGCCAGCCGCCCCTCTAGCGGAACAGATACGCAGTATTTT CASRPSSGTDTQYF
17 TRBJ2-5 TRBD2 . TRBV9 TGTGCCAGCAGCCCGACTAGCGGGGGGGCCGACCAAGAGACCCAGTACTTC CASSPTSGGADQETQYF
16 TRBJ2-1 . many TRBV5-1 TGCGCCAGCAGCTTGGCCTCGGGGCGTATCTACAATGAGCAGTTCTTC CASSLASGRIYNEQFF
13 TRBJ2-7 . . TRBV5-1 TGCGCCAGCAGTGGTGGCAGCTCCTACGAGCAGTACTTC CASSGGSSYEQYF
16 TRBJ2-3 . . TRBV7-3 TGTGCCAGCAGCTTAGATCGGGGGGCCGGGACAGATACGCAGTATTTT CASSLDRGAGTDTQYF
14 TRBJ2-1 . . TRBV19 TGTGCCAGTAGTATAGTGGGGACCTACAATGAGCAGTTCTTC CASSIVGTYNEQFF